This T cell receptor beta chain comes out of a study of cytomegalovirus exposure and HLA in healthy donors. Whole-study context: Samples from HLA-typed donors yielded about 80 million unique TCRs in an early data release. Regarding the study as a whole: In a later analysis, a missense DCLRE1C variant was linked to TCR beta V- and J-gene trimming.

CDR1 is SGHRS and CDR2 is YFSETQ in the germline V gene. This CDR3 spans 16 amino acids. The V and J ends lost 3 bases and 4 bases, in that order; junction bases with no gene match: 7. Comments on this clone: Its antigen is currently unknown.

This PCR relied on a set of 60 Vbeta primers and 13 Jbeta primers. The repertoire was sequenced with immunoSEQ multiplex PCR; TCRdb's copy has only in-frame clones and lacks some. The repertoire holds about 160,000 clones, with around 84% as singletons. Sequencing input: PBMCs. The source of this sequence is a male donor in good health and CMV-seropositive. The rearrangement links TRBV5-1 to TRBJ2-2; 9 nucleotides align to TRBD2. The CDR3 region has the DNA TGCGCCAGCAGCTGGGGAGCGGGGGGCACCACCGGGGAGCTGTTTTTT. This translates into CASSWGAGGTTGELFF. Full variable domain (missing parts from reference TRBV5-1 and TRBJ2-2): KAGVTQTPRYLIKTRGQQVTLSCSPISGHRSVSWYQQTPGQGLQFLFEYFSETQRNKGNFPGRFSGRQFSNSRSEMNVSTLELGDSALYLCASSWGAGGTTGELFFGEGSRLTVL.